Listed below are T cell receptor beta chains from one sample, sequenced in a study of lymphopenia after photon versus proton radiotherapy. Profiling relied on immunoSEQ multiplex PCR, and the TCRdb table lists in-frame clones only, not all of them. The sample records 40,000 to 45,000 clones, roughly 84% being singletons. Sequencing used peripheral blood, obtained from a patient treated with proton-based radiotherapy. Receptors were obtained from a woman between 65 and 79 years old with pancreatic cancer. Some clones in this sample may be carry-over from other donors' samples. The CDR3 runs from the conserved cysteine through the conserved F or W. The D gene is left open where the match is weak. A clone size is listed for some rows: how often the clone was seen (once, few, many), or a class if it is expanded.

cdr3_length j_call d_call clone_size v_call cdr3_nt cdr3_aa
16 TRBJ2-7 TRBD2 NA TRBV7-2 TGTGCCAGCAGCCCTATAATAGCGGGAGGCGGGTGGGAGCAGTACTTC CASSPIIAGGGWEQYF
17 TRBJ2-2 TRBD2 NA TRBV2 TGTGCCAGCAGTGAAGGGCGGGAGGGTTCGAACACCGGGGAGCTGTTTTTT CASSEGREGSNTGELFF
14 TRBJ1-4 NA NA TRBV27 TGTGCCAGCAGTTTAAGTCTGACAGACGAAAAACTGTTTTTT CASSLSLTDEKLFF
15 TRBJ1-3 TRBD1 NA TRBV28 TGTGCCAGCAGTGACCAGGGGGCTACTGGAAACACCATATATTTT CASSDQGATGNTIYF
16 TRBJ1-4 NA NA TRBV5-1 TGCGCCAGCAGAGGGGGGACAAGAGCAACTAATGAAAAACTGTTTTTT CASRGGTRATNEKLFF
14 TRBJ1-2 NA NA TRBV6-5 TGTGCCAGCAGTTCCCGGACACCTAACTATGGCTACACCTTC CASSSRTPNYGYTF
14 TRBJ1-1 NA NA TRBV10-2 TGCGCCAGCAGTCCGGACAGCCTGAACACTGAAGCTTTCTTT CASSPDSLNTEAFF
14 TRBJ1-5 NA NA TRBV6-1 TGTGCCAGCAGTGAACTCGGGGGAAATCAGCCCCAGCATTTT CASSELGGNQPQHF
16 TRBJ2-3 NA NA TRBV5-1 TGCGCCAGCAGCCAATCTAGCCGCCGGGGGACAGATACGCAGTATTTT CASSQSSRRGTDTQYF
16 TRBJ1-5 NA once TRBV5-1 TGCGCCAGCAGCCCGGGGGGGGCAGGAGACAATCAGCCCCAGCATTTT CASSPGGAGDNQPQHF
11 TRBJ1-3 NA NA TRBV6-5 TGTGCCAGCTCTATAAGGAACACCATATATTTT CASSIRNTIYF
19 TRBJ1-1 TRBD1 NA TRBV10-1 TGCGCCAGCAGTGACGGAGGTGCCCGGACAGGCGGCAAGGGGGCCGAAGCTTTCTTT CASSDGGARTGGKGAEAFF
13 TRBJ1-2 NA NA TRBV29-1 TGCAGCGTTGGGGCAGGGATGAACTATGGCTACACCTTC CSVGAGMNYGYTF
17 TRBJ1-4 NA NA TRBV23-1 TGCGCCAGCAGTCAACGGGTTGCACACCGGCTAAATGAAAAACTGTTTTTT CASSQRVAHRLNEKLFF
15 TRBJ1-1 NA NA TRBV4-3 TGCGCCAGCAGCCAAGTGATAGGGATGAACACTGAAGCTTTCTTT CASSQVIGMNTEAFF
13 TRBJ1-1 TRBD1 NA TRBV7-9 TGTGCCAGCAGCTTAGACAGGGGTACTGAAGCTTTCTTT CASSLDRGTEAFF
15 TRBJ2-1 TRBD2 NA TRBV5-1 TGCGCCAGCAGCGTAGCTAGCGGGAGCTACGATGAGCAGTTCTTC CASSVASGSYDEQFF
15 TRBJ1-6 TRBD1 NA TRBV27 TGTGCCAGCACCCCGAGACAGGGGGATAATTCACCCCTCCACTTT CASTPRQGDNSPLHF
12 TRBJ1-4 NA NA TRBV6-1 TGTGCCAGCACGAATTCGAATGAAAAACTGTTTTTT CASTNSNEKLFF
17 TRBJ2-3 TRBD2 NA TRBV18 TGTGCCAGCTCACCAATACTAGCGGGAGTCAACACAGATACGCAGTATTTT CASSPILAGVNTDTQYF
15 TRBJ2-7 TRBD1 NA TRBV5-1 TGCGCCAGCAGCTTGGTCCCGGACAGGGCCTACGAGCAGTACTTC CASSLVPDRAYEQYF
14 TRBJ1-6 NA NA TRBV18 TGTGCCAGCTCACCACCCTCCTATAATTCACCCCTCCACTTT CASSPPSYNSPLHF
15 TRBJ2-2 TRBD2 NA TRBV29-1 TGCAGCGTTGAGCCTAGCGGTACGAACACCGGGGAGCTGTTTTTT CSVEPSGTNTGELFF
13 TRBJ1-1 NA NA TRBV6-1 TGTGCCAGCAGTGTCCAGGAACAGGGTGAAGCTTTCTTT CASSVQEQGEAFF
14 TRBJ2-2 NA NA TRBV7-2 TGTGCCAGCAGCTCAAGGTCCGGCACCGGGGAGCTGTTTTTT CASSSRSGTGELFF
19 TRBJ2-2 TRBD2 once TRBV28 TGTGCCAGCAGTTTCTACTACCAGCGGGATTTCGCGAACACCGGGGAGCTGTTTTTT CASSFYYQRDFANTGELFF
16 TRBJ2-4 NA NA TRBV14 TGTGCCAGCAGCCAAGAACAGGAGGCCCCAAAAAACATTCAGTACTTC CASSQEQEAPKNIQYF
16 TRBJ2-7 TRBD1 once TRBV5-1 TGCGCCAGCAGCCTACTCACGGGACAGGGTATCGGCGAGCAGTACTTC CASSLLTGQGIGEQYF
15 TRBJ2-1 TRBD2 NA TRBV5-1 TGCGCCAGCAGCCCCGGACTAGCTGGGGGCGTTGAGCAGTTCTTC CASSPGLAGGVEQFF
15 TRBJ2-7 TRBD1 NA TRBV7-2 TGTGCCAGCAGCTTAGCGGTGACAGGGGTCGACGAGCAGTACTTC CASSLAVTGVDEQYF
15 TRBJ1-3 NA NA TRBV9 TGTGCCAGCAGCGCGGTGGGCAGGGAAGGAAACACCATATATTTT CASSAVGREGNTIYF
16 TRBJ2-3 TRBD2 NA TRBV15 TGTGCCACCAGCACCCGACTAGCGGGAGTCGCAGATACGCAGTATTTT CATSTRLAGVADTQYF
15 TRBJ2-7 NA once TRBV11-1 TGTGCCAGCACCCCGCAGGGGGGTTTTACCTACGAGCAGTACTTC CASTPQGGFTYEQYF
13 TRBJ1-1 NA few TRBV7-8 TGTGCCAGCAGCTTATGGCTCAACACTGAAGCTTTCTTT CASSLWLNTEAFF
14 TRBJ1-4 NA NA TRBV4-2 TGTGCCAGCAGCCAAGGGCAGCAAGGGGAAAAACTGTTTTTT CASSQGQQGEKLFF